The 11 T cell receptor beta chains presented below share a single source sample, sequenced in a study of CD8+ T cells in alopecia areata. Sequencing templates came from extracted RNA that was reverse transcribed into cDNA. TCRdb's copy holds only in-frame clones and misses some; the assay was immunoSEQ multiplex PCR. The repertoire holds 150,000 or so clones, with approximately 45% as singletons. The material sequenced was CD4+ T cells sorted from blood. These receptors were obtained from a human donor with alopecia areata.

J is TRBJ2-1 and V is TRBV6-1; D gene ambiguous. This CDR3 has 16 amino acids. Per germline, CDR1 MNHNS and CDR2 SASEGT. Trimming left V 2 bases short and J 2 bases short, with 13 bases between. The CDR3 loop reads CASSEQTFSAYNEQFF. The CDR3 nucleotides read TGTGCCAGCAGTGAACAAACTTTTTCCGCCTACAATGAGCAGTTCTTC.

This clone was counted a few times. The J gene is TRBJ2-1, the V gene TRBV4-1; TRBD2 matches at 8 bases. V dropped 1 base and J dropped 9; count of bases not matched to a gene: 11. Germline CDR1 is MGHRA and CDR2 is YSYEKL. This CDR3 contains 16 residues. CDR3 in amino acids: CASSQVQRGPDLEQFF. DNA of the CDR3: TGCGCCAGCAGCCAAGTTCAGCGGGGGCCCGACCTTGAGCAGTTCTTC.

The CDR3 sequence is CAWSVSNRGEGQPQHF. The CDR3, as DNA: TGTGCCTGGAGTGTTTCGAACAGAGGAGAAGGCCAGCCCCAGCATTTT. The rearrangement uses TRBV30 and TRBJ1-5, with D uncertain. Germline CDR1 GTSNPN, CDR2 SVGIG (reference sequence). V lost 0 bases, J lost 7 bases, and 19 bases lay in between. The length of the CDR3 is 16 residues.

V and J are TRBV29-1 and TRBJ1-2, with 8 bases identical to TRBD1. The germline V gene encodes CDR1 SQVTM and CDR2 ANQGSEA. This CDR3 region has 15 residues. V lost 3 bases to trimming and J lost 7 bases; unmatched junction nucleotides: 13. Here the CDR3 reads CSVEGPGGFLFGYTF. In DNA form, the CDR3 reads TGCAGCGTTGAGGGACCAGGGGGCTTTCTGTTTGGCTACACCTTC.

The table lists this clone with a few counts. The V call is TRBV29-1, the J call TRBJ2-1, with 11 bases lining up with TRBD2. Trimming took 6 bases from V and 4 from J; bases not matched to a gene: 8. From germline, CDR1 is SQVTM and CDR2 ANQGSEA. The CDR3 spans 15 residues. The DNA of the CDR3 is TGCAGCGTGACCGGGACTAGCGGAAATTACAATGAGCAGTTCTTC. It yields the protein CSVTGTSGNYNEQFF.

This sequence joins TRBV7-2 and TRBJ1-5; 7 nucleotides align to TRBD1. This CDR3 spans 16 amino acids. V trimming: 5 bases; J trimming: 2 bases; junction bases outside the gene matches: 9. Germline lookup yields CDR1 SGHTA and CDR2 FQGNSA. CDR3 sequence (DNA): TGTGCCAGCAGCCAACAAAAGGGGACAGGCAATCAGCCCCAGCATTTT. Protein product: CASSQQKGTGNQPQHF.

This clone has just a few counts. The chain is built from TRBV5-1 and TRBJ2-5; D call uncertain. V gave up 0 bases and J gave up 2 bases, with 11 bases separating them. This CDR3 spans 15 amino acids. Germline V gives CDR1 SGHRS, CDR2 YFSETQ. CDR3 residues: CASSLAGRVQETQYF. Written as DNA, the CDR3 is TGCGCCAGCAGCTTGGCAGGCAGAGTTCAAGAGACCCAGTACTTC.

The chain has TRBV19 and TRBJ2-7, with D perhaps matching TRBD1 (5 bases). There are 17 residues in the CDR3. In germline, CDR1 is LNHDA, CDR2 SQIVND (reference sequence). V shed 3 bases and J shed 3 bases, with 21 bases lying between them. In nucleotides, the CDR3 is TGTGCCAGTAGTATCTACCATGACAGCCAAACAATCTACGAGCAGTACTTC. Protein product: CASSIYHDSQTIYEQYF. Full variable domain (missing parts from reference TRBV19 and TRBJ2-7): DGGITQSPKYLFRKEGQNVTLSCEQNLNHDAMYWYRQDPGQGLRLIYYSQIVNDFQKGDIAEGYSVSREKKESFPLTVTSAQKNPTAFYLCASSIYHDSQTIYEQYFGPGTRLTVT.

The rearrangement uses TRBV5-1 and TRBJ2-1, with 9 nucleotides matching TRBD1. Trimming at V came to 0 bases and at J to 8 bases, leaving 6 bases not matched to a gene. The CDR3 loop spans 15 amino acids. The germline gives CDR1 SGHRS, CDR2 YFSETQ. The CDR3 DNA reads as TGCGCCAGCAGCTTGGTCGGACAGGGGTTGGATGAGCAGTTCTTC. The encoded protein is CASSLVGQGLDEQFF.

This clone has a handful of counts. The rearrangement joins TRBV7-9 to TRBJ2-6, with D possibly TRBD1 on 5 matching bases. V was pared by 8 bases and J by 6 bases, with 17 bases between. Germline CDR1 is SEHNR and CDR2 is FQNEAQ (reference sequence). The CDR3 extends over 15 amino acids. The CDR3 spells CASGEGVIEANVLTF. The CDR3 DNA reads as TGTGCCAGCGGGGAAGGGGTCATCGAGGCCAACGTCCTGACTTTC.

The genes are TRBV27 and TRBJ1-4; possibly TRBD1 for D (6 bases). The CDR3 covers 13 residues. CDR1 MNHEY and CDR2 SMNVEV come from the germline V gene (reference sequence). Trimming pared 6 bases from V and 8 bases from J, leaving 13 bases between. CDR3 region: CASSGWGGEKLFF. In DNA, the CDR3 is TGTGCCAGCAGCGGATGGGGGGGCGAAAAACTGTTTTTT.